This is a list of T cell receptor beta chains from one sample in a study of cytomegalovirus exposure and HLA in healthy donors. Here immunoSEQ multiplex PCR was the method, and the copy in TCRdb shows in-frame clones only, minus some. Of over 90,000 clones listed, roughly 80% are singletons. Sequencing used PBMCs. Receptors originate from a man aged 35 to 55 in good health and CMV-seronegative. CDR3s include the opening cysteine and the closing phenylalanine or tryptophan. The order of the fields is CDR3 DNA, CDR3 protein, D gene, clone size, J gene, V gene. D genes are given only for firm matches. The size entry is marked missing in some rows and otherwise reads once, few, many or a size class.

TGTGCCAGTAGTATTAGCGGACAGGGGGATCAGCCCCAGCATTTT | CASSISGQGDQPQHF | TRBD1 | - | TRBJ1-5 | TRBV19
TGTGCCAGCAGTGTTTCCTACCCCCTCCTCGATACGCAGTATTTT | CASSVSYPLLDTQYF | - | once | TRBJ2-3 | TRBV2
TGTGCCAGCAGCCAACGGACAGGGTATTCACCCCTCCACTTT | CASSQRTGYSPLHF | TRBD1 | once | TRBJ1-6 | TRBV16
TGTGCTAGTGGTCAACGTAAAGGACAGGGACCATCTGGAAACACCATATATTTT | CASGQRKGQGPSGNTIYF | TRBD1 | - | TRBJ1-3 | TRBV12-5
TGTGCCTGGAGTGTACGGGGGGCCATTTTTCACTTATATGGCTACACCTTC | CAWSVRGAIFHLYGYTF | - | - | TRBJ1-2 | TRBV30
TGTGCCTGGAGTGTATCCAGGGGTAATTCACCCCTCCACTTT | CAWSVSRGNSPLHF | - | - | TRBJ1-6 | TRBV30
TGTGCCAGCAGCGCCGGTATAACCCCCTACGAGCAGTACTTC | CASSAGITPYEQYF | - | - | TRBJ2-7 | TRBV9
TGTGCCAGTAGTAACAGGGTTGAGGGCTACACCTTC | CASSNRVEGYTF | - | - | TRBJ1-2 | TRBV19
TGTGCCAGCAGCTTAGGGCAGGGGAGAGCTGGGGCCAACGTCCTGACTTTC | CASSLGQGRAGANVLTF | - | - | TRBJ2-6 | TRBV7-8
TGCGCCAGCAGCTTTGGCAGGGAGGCCTATGGCTACACCTTC | CASSFGREAYGYTF | - | once | TRBJ1-2 | TRBV5-1
TGCAGCGTTGAAGTGGCTAGCGGGGGGGACAATGAGCAGTTCTTC | CSVEVASGGDNEQFF | TRBD2 | - | TRBJ2-1 | TRBV29-1
TGTGCCATCAGTGACCTTCCGACAGGCGACACTGAAGCTTTCTTT | CAISDLPTGDTEAFF | - | - | TRBJ1-1 | TRBV10-3
TGTGCCAGCAGCGTACACAGGGAGACTGGGGCCAACGTCCTGACTTTC | CASSVHRETGANVLTF | - | - | TRBJ2-6 | TRBV7-2
TGTGCCACCAGCAGAGACAAGGGTGGGGACAGGGCTAATGAAAAACTGTTTTTT | CATSRDKGGDRANEKLFF | TRBD1 | - | TRBJ1-4 | TRBV15
TGTGCCAGCAGCTTGGACAGGGGGCGAGAGACCCAGTACTTC | CASSLDRGRETQYF | TRBD1 | - | TRBJ2-5 | TRBV5-6
TGTGCCAGTAGTCCGACAGGGGTCGAAGATACGCAGTATTTT | CASSPTGVEDTQYF | TRBD1 | - | TRBJ2-3 | TRBV19
TGTGCCAGCTCCCCCAGACCGACAGGGCGAAGCTCTGGAAACACCATATATTTT | CASSPRPTGRSSGNTIYF | TRBD1 | - | TRBJ1-3 | TRBV18
TGTGCCAGCAGCGTAGGAGGACAGGGCAACACTGAAGCTTTCTTT | CASSVGGQGNTEAFF | TRBD1 | - | TRBJ1-1 | TRBV9
TGTGCCAGCAGTTCGGGACAGGGCGCCTACGAGCAGTACTTC | CASSSGQGAYEQYF | TRBD1 | - | TRBJ2-7 | TRBV27
TGTGCCAGCAGTTTGGCGGGGTACTATGGCTACACCTTC | CASSLAGYYGYTF | - | - | TRBJ1-2 | TRBV27
TGTGCCAGCAACTCGGGTGACAGCAATCAGCCCCAGCATTTT | CASNSGDSNQPQHF | - | few | TRBJ1-5 | TRBV10-3
TGTGCCAGCAGCGTTTGGCGGGGGGGCCAGGATACGCAGTATTTT | CASSVWRGGQDTQYF | TRBD2 | - | TRBJ2-3 | TRBV9
TGTGCCAGCAGCTTGGCGGGACAGTTACGCCACAATGAGCAGTTCTTC | CASSLAGQLRHNEQFF | TRBD1 | - | TRBJ2-1 | TRBV5-4
TGTGCCAGCAGCCGAGGACAAGCGGGAGGCTACACCTTC | CASSRGQAGGYTF | - | once | TRBJ1-2 | TRBV6-5
TGCGCCAGCAGCCAAGATCTTAGCGGGGCCCAAGAGACCCAGTACTTC | CASSQDLSGAQETQYF | TRBD2 | - | TRBJ2-5 | TRBV4-1
TGTGCCAGTAGTATATTCACAGGGGGGCTAGAGACCCAGTACTTC | CASSIFTGGLETQYF | TRBD1 | - | TRBJ2-5 | TRBV19